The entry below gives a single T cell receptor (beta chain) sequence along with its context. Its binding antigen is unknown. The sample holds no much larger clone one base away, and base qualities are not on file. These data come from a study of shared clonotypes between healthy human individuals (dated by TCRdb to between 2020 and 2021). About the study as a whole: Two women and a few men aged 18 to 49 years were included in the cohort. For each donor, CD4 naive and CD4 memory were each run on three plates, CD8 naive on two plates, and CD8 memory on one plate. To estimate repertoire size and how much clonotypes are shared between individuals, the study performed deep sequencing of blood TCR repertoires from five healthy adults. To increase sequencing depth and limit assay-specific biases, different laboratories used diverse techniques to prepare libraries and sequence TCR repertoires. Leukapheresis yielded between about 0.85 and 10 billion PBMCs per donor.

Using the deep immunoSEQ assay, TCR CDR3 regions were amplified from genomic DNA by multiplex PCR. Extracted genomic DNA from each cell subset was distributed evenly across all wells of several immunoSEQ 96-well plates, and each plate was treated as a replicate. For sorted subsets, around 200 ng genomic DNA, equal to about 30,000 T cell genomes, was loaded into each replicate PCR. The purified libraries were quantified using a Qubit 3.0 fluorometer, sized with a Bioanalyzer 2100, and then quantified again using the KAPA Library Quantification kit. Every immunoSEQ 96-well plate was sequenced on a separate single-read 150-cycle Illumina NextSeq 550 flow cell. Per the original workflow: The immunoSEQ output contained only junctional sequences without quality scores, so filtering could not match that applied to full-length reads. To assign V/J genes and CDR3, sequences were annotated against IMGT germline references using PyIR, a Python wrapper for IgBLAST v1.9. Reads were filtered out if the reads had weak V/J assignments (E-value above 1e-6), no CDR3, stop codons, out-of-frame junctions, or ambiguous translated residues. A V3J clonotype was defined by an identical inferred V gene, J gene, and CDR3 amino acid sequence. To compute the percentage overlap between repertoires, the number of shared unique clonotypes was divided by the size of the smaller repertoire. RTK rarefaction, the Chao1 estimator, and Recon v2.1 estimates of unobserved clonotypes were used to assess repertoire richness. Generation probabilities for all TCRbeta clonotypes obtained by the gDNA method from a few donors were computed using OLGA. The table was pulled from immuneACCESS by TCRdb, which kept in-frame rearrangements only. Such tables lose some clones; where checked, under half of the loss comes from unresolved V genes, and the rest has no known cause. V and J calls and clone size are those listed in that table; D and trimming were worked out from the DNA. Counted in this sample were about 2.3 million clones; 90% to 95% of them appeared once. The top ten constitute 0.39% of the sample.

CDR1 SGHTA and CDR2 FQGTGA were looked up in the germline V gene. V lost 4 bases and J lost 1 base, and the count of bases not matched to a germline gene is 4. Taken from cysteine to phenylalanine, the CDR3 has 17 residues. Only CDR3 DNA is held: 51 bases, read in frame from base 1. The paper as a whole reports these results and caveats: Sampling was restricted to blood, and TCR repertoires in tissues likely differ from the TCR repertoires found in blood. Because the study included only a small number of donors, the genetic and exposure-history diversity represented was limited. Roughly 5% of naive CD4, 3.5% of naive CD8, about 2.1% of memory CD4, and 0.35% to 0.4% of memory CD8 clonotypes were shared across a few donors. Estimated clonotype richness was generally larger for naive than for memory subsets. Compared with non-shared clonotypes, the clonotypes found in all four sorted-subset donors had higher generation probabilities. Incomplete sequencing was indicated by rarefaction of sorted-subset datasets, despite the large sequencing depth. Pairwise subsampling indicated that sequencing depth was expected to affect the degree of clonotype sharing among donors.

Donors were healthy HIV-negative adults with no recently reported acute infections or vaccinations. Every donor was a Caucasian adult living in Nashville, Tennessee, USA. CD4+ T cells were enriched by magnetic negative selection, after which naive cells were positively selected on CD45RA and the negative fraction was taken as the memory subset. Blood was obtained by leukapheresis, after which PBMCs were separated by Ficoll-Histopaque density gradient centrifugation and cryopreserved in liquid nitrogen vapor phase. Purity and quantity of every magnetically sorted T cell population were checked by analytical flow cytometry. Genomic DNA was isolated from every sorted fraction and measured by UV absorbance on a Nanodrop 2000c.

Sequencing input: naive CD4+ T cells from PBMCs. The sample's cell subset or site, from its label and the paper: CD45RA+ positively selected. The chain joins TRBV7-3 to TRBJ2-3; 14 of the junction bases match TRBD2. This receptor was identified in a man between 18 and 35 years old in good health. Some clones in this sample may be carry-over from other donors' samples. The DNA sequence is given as TGTGCCAGCAGCTCGGGGACTAGCGGGAGCCGCACAGATACGCAGTATTTT. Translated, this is CASSSGTSGSRTDTQYF.